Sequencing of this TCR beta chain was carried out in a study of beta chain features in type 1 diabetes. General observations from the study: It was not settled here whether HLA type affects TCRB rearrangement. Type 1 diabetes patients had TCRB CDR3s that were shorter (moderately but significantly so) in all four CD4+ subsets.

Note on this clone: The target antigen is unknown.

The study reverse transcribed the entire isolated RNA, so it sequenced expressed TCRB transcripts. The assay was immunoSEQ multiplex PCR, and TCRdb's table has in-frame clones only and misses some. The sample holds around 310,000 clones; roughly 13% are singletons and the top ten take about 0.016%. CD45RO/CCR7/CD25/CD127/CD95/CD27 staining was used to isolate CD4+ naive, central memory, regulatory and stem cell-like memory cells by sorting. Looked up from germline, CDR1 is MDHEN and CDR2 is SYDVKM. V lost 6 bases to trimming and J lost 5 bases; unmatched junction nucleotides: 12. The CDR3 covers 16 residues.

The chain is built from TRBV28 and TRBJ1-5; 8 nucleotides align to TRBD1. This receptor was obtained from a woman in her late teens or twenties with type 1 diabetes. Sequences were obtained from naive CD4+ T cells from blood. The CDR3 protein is CASSLLGQGAYQPQHF. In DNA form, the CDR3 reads TGTGCCAGCAGCCTACTCGGTCAGGGGGCTTATCAGCCCCAGCATTTT.